This entry lists 8 T cell receptor beta chains sequenced from one sample in a study of molecular identifiers for immune sequencing clone quantification. TCRdb called the PCR reads again in MiXCR, with one record for every CDR3 protein. The repertoire holds roughly 50,000 distinct CDR3 sequences, with approximately 25% as singletons. The sequenced sample consisted of naive CD8+ T cells from blood, with Jurkat cell RNA spiked in. Noted subset: FACS-sorted CD8+CD4-CCR7+CD45RA+ naive T cells. These receptor sequences come from a human donor in good health. Some libraries in this study had Jurkat cell RNA spiked in.

This clonotype was picked up many times. The chain couples TRBV9 to TRBJ2-3; 9 bases line up with TRBD2. CDR3 size: 18 residues. The V and J ends lost 4 bases and 2 bases, in that order; junction bases with no gene match: 14. Germline V gene data show CDR1 as SGDLS and CDR2 as YYNGEE. Written as DNA, the CDR3 is TGTGCCAGCAGCTCTCCCCTTCGGGCGGGAGGGCCCACAGATACGCAGTATTTT. Its translation is CASSSPLRAGGPTDTQYF. Supplemented by reference TRBV9 and TRBJ2-3, the full variable domain reads DSGVTQTPKHLITATGQRVTLRCSPRSGDLSVYWYQQSLDQGLQFLIQYYNGEERAKGNILERFSAQQFPDLHSELNLSSLELGDSALYFCASSSPLRAGGPTDTQYFGPGTRLTVL.

In its sample, this clonotype was seen many times. The chain has TRBV10-3 and TRBJ2-7, with 9 bases that match TRBD1. After removal of 2 bases from V and 2 bases from J, the junction contained 1 base not matched to a gene. Germline-derived CDR1 and CDR2 are ENHRY and SYGVKD. The CDR3 consists of 14 residues. CDR3 DNA: TGTGCCATCAGTGAGGGGACAGGGACCTACGAGCAGTACTTC. Amino acids: CAISEGTGTYEQYF.

This clonotype was counted many times. CDR3 DNA: TGTGCCAGCAGCCCAACGGACAGGGGGCGCGAGGAGACCCAGTACTTC. Protein: CASSPTDRGREETQYF. V gene TRBV7-7 combines with J gene TRBJ2-5; 11 bases map to TRBD1. Germline V lookup: CDR1 SSHAT, CDR2 FNYEAQ (reference sequence). V shed 5 bases and J 5 bases; nucleotides not matched to a gene: 10. The CDR3 has 16 residues.

As regards this clonotype: Given a much more abundant clone one base away, this may be a read error. CDR3: CASSGQTAETQYF. DNA of the CDR3: TGTGCCAGCAGCGGCCAGACCGCAGAGACCCAGTACTTC. The J gene is TRBJ2-5, the V gene TRBV9; no reliable D call. V dropped 3 bases and J dropped 4 bases, with 10 bases sitting between them. Germline V CDR1 and CDR2: SGDLS, YYNGEE. The length of the CDR3 is 13 residues.

In its sample, this clonotype was seen many times. CDR3 sequence (DNA): TGTGCCAGCAGTTACTCGTCGGGACAGAAAATTTACGAGCAGTACTTC. Translating it yields CASSYSSGQKIYEQYF. The gene calls are TRBV6-5 and TRBJ2-7; 7 positions agree with TRBD1. Germline lookup yields CDR1 MNHEY and CDR2 SVGAGI. This CDR3 contains 16 residues. With V trimmed by 0 bases and J by 4 bases, 9 bases remained unmatched.

Note on this clonotype: Likely a read error: the CDR3 ends without its conserved phenylalanine or tryptophan. CDR3 in amino acids: CASSGATSGQETQYI. CDR3 bases: TGCGCCAGCAGCGGGGCGACTAGCGGCCAAGAGACCCAGTACATC. The chain links TRBV5-1 to TRBJ2-5; 9 bases agree with TRBD2. Germline V CDR1 and CDR2: SGHRS, YFSETQ. The V and J ends lost 4 bases and 1 base, in that order; junction bases with no gene match: 5. There are 15 residues in the CDR3.

This clonotype was seen repeatedly, ten times or more. The rearrangement joins TRBV28 to TRBJ2-7; D unresolved. V lost 4 bases, J lost 2 bases, and 18 bases lay in between. This CDR3 has 16 residues. From germline, CDR1 is MDHEN and CDR2 SYDVKM. The CDR3 nucleotides read TGTGCCAGCAGTTCCCCCTTGAGGATTTCGGCCTACGAGCAGTACTTC. Amino acids: CASSSPLRISAYEQYF.

A note on this clonotype: A much larger clone lies a single base off, so this may be a read error. The chain couples TRBV20-1 to TRBJ1-1, with a weak D call TRBD1 (6 bases). Germline values: CDR1 DFQATT, CDR2 SNEGSKA (reference sequence). The CDR3 consists of 12 residues. CDR3 amino acids: CGVRQGSTEAFF. The CDR3 DNA reads as TGCGGCGTCCGCCAGGGGAGCACTGAAGCTTTCTTT.